This entry is about one T cell receptor (beta chain). These data originate in a study of CD8+ T cells in alopecia areata. The CDR3 extends over 15 amino acids. V dropped 3 bases and J dropped 4 bases, with 18 bases sitting between them. Germline CDR1 reads GTSNPN; CDR2 reads SVGIG (reference sequence). Peripheral blood, together with lesional scalp punch biopsies, was collected from alopecia areata patients. Sequencing relied on a cDNA template that was reverse transcribed from extracted RNA. Generated by immunoSEQ multiplex PCR, the TCRdb table keeps only in-frame clones and is missing some. The sample has roughly 130,000 clones; around 60% are singletons.

The input for sequencing was CD4+ T cells sorted from blood, taken at week 0. V is TRBV30 and J is TRBJ1-2, with TRBD1 as a possible D gene (5 bases). The receptor's source is a human donor with alopecia areata. The CDR3 DNA reads TGTGCCTGGAGCGCTCTTCAGGGTAATCTCTATGGCTACACCTTC. Encoded protein: CAWSALQGNLYGYTF.